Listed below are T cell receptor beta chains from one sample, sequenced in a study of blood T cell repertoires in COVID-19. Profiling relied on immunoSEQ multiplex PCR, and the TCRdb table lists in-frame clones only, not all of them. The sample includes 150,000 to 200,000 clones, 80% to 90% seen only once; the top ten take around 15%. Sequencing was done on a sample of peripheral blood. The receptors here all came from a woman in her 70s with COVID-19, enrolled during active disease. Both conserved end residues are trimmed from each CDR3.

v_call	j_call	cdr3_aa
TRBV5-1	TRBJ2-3	ASSPRTRGEDTQY
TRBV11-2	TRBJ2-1	ASSLDPIIRTSGRVNEQF
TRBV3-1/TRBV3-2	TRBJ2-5	ASSQVELGGTQY
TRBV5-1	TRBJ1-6	ASSEGQGTSPLH
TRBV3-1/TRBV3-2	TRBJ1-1	ASNDRGALYTEAF
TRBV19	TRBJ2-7	ASSMSWGEVYEQY
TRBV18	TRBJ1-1	ASSPNAQGTEAF
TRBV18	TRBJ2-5	ASSSTTGQGETQY
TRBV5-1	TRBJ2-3	ASSPSTGMRPDTQY
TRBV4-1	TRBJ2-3	ASSPTTSGGTDTQY
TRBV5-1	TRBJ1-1	ASRRGPEAF
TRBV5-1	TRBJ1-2	ASSRVDRASYGYT
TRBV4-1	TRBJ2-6	ASSQLTVAGANVLT
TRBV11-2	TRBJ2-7	ASSHGREVSYEQY
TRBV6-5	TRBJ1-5	ASSLREGQPQH
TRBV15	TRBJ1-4	ATSRGDRAGNEKLF
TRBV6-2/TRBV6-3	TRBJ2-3	ASSYFTGEDTQY
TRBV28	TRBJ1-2	ASSPDSYGYT
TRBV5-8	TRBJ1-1	ASRRGGLMNTEAF
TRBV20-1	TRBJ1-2	SASIGTGHGYT
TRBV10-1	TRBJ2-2	ASSERGGELF
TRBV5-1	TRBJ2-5	ASSLVTPGSSQY
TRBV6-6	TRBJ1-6	ASSETGAKSPLH
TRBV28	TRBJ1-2	ASSLRETGGNYGYT
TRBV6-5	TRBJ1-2	ASRTGQTYGYT